Listed below are T cell receptor beta chains from one sample, sequenced in a study of shared clonotypes between healthy human individuals. Repertoires were generated with immunoSEQ multiplex PCR, while TCRdb's copy carries only in-frame clones and drops some. The table shows about 2.3 million clones, with around 90% occurring only once. The sample consisted of naive CD4+ T cells from PBMCs. The receptors shown here come from a man between 18 and 35 years old in good health. Some clones in this sample may be carry-over from other donors' samples. Each CDR3 is given with its conserved first and last residue.

J gene | V gene | CDR3 protein
TRBJ2-2 | TRBV14 | CASSQSQAGELFF
TRBJ1-1 | TRBV28 | CASLQPLKLNTEAFF
TRBJ2-7 | TRBV5-1 | CASSPDGTSGYEQYF
TRBJ2-7 | TRBV19 | CASSILADRGNEQYF
TRBJ1-1 | TRBV6-1 | CASSEEEGGYTEAFF
TRBJ2-1 | TRBV4-2 | CASSQDPDRGSYNEQFF
TRBJ2-7 | TRBV28 | CASSYLWTGDEQYF
TRBJ2-7 | TRBV5-6 | CASSGGSERFYEQYF
TRBJ2-1 | TRBV5-1 | CASSLVAGGPNEQFF
TRBJ2-1 | TRBV11-2 | CASSTRRGSSVYNEQFF
TRBJ2-7 | TRBV11-2 | CASSPDRGYEQYF
TRBJ2-7 | TRBV7-2 | CASSLRDSYYEQYF
TRBJ1-1 | TRBV10-2 | CASNGQGTEAFF
TRBJ2-6 | TRBV28 | CASKKQGTGANVLTF
TRBJ2-1 | TRBV5-1 | CASTLDRDEQFF
TRBJ1-2 | TRBV21-1 | CASSKPDSLKGYGYTF
TRBJ2-1 | TRBV2 | CASTRDWDDEQFF
TRBJ2-3 | TRBV11-2 | CASSLLSRTDTQYF
TRBJ1-2 | TRBV10-3 | CAITRGQSLVANYGYTF
TRBJ2-6 | TRBV28 | CASRTTGGSGANVLTF
TRBJ1-2 | TRBV5-6 | CVSQGRGRTYGYTF
TRBJ1-5 | TRBV5-1 | CASSPDRDQPQHF
TRBJ1-4 | TRBV19 | CASTSVATNEKLFF
TRBJ1-6 | TRBV27 | CASSLINSPLHF
TRBJ2-7 | TRBV27 | CASSLVGFGGYEQYF
TRBJ2-7 | TRBV29-1 | CSVGGRSSYEQYF
TRBJ1-1 | TRBV29-1 | CSVQFPSTEAFF
TRBJ2-6 | TRBV18 | CASSPMGGAGANVLTF
- | TRBV29-1 | CSVSRDRSSYEQYF
TRBJ1-2 | TRBV6-6 | CASTPGQGRATF
TRBJ2-7 | TRBV2 | CASSVDSRGPYEQYF
TRBJ1-1 | TRBV18 | CASSPDRGNTEAFF
TRBJ2-7 | TRBV4-1 | CASSQDYLLPGEQYF
TRBJ2-2 | TRBV10-3 | CATLGQGRTGELFF
TRBJ2-3 | TRBV5-1 | CASSLDPHSTDTQYF
TRBJ2-3 | TRBV7-2 | CASRAGGSTDTQYF
TRBJ1-1 | TRBV28 | CASSLRTGFDTEAFF
TRBJ2-7 | TRBV7-9 | CASSQIRAFGEQYF
TRBJ1-4 | TRBV5-4 | CASSRDIGGNEKLFF
TRBJ2-1 | TRBV2 | CASSDAYNEQFF
TRBJ2-2 | TRBV18 | CASSPPSHQDTGELFF
TRBJ2-7 | TRBV28 | CASSFRAGGGGQYF
TRBJ2-3 | TRBV7-2 | CASSWGSRGIAAQYF
TRBJ2-1 | TRBV18 | CASSPAGQGIYNEQFF
TRBJ2-1 | TRBV7-8 | CASSLLGRGGEQFF
TRBJ1-4 | TRBV4-1 | CASRRQGTNEKLFF
TRBJ1-2 | TRBV28 | CASSPNLYGYTF
TRBJ2-2 | TRBV2 | CASTFENTGELFF
TRBJ1-1 | TRBV9 | CASSVRHQTEAFF
TRBJ2-1 | TRBV10-3 | CAISRDRGFNNEQFF